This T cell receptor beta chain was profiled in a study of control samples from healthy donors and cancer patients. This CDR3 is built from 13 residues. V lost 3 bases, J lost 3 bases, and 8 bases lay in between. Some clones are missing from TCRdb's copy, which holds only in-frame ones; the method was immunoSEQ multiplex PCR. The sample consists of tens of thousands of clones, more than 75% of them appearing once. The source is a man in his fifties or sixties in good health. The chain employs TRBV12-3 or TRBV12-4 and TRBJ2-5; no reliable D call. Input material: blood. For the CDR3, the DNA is TGTGCCAGCAGTTTTTTTGGTGAAGAGACCCAGTACTTC. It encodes CASSFFGEETQYF.